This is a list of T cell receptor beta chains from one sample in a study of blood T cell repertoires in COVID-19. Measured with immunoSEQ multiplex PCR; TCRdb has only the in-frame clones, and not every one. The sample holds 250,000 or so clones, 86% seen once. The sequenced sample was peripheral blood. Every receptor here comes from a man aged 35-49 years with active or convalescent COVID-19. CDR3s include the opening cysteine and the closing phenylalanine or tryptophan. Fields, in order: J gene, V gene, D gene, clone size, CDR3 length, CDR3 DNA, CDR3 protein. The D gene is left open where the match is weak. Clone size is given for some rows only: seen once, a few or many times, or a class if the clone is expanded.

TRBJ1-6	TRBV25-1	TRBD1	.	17	TGTGCCAGCAGTCCCTGGGGACAGGCTTCCTATAATTCACCCCTCCACTTT	CASSPWGQASYNSPLHF
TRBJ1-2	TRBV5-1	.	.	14	TGCGCCAGCAGCTGGGAGACAGGATCTTATGGCTACACCTTC	CASSWETGSYGYTF
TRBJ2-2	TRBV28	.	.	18	TGTGCCAGCAGTAACTCAGTGGGCGACTACCCGAACACCGGGGAGCTGTTTTTT	CASSNSVGDYPNTGELFF
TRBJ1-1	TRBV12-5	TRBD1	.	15	TGTGCTAGTGGTTTGGGACGGGACAGGGGGGCTGAAGCTTTCTTT	CASGLGRDRGAEAFF
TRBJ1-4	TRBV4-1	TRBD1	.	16	TGCGCCAGCAGCCGTGGACAGGGACCAACTAATGAAAAACTGTTTTTT	CASSRGQGPTNEKLFF
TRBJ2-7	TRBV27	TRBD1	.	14	TGTGCCAGCAGTTTGGGAGGGACAGGGTCCGAGCAGTACTTC	CASSLGGTGSEQYF
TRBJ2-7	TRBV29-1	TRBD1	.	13	TGCAGCGTCCCGGGACAGGGCCTTGAAGAGCAGTACTTC	CSVPGQGLEEQYF
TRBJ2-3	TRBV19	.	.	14	TGTGCCAGTAGTTGGGGGGTTAGCACAGATACGCAGTATTTT	CASSWGVSTDTQYF
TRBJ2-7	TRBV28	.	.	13	TGTGCCAGCAGTTTTGGGGGGAGGTACGAGCAGTACTTC	CASSFGGRYEQYF
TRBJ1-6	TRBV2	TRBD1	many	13	TGTGCCAGCACCCGGGACAGGGACTCACCCCTCCACTTT	CASTRDRDSPLHF
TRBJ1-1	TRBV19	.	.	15	TGTGCCAGTAGATCCCCCGGGGGTCCGGGTACTGAAGCTTTCTTT	CASRSPGGPGTEAFF
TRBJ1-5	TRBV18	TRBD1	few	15	TGTGCCAGCTCACCAGGGACAGGGGGCGATCAGCCCCAGCATTTT	CASSPGTGGDQPQHF
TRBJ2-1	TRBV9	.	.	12	TGTGCCAGCAGCGTATACGGGAATGAGCAGTTCTTC	CASSVYGNEQFF
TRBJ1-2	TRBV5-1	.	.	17	TGCGCCAGCAGCTTAGGCCGGACAGCGACCCCGACGGGTGGCTACACCTTC	CASSLGRTATPTGGYTF
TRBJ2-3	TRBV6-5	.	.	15	TGTGCCAGCAGTTACTCGACGGGAATCACAGATACGCAGTATTTT	CASSYSTGITDTQYF
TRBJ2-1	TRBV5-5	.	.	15	TGTGCCAGCAGCTACTTCGCGGCATCCTACAATGAGCAGTTCTTC	CASSYFAASYNEQFF
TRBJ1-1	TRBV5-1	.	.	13	TGCGCCAGCAGCTTGGAAGCGAACACTGAAGCTTTCTTT	CASSLEANTEAFF
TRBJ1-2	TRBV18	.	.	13	TGTGCCAGCTCACCCCGCCTAGACTATGGCTACACCTTC	CASSPRLDYGYTF
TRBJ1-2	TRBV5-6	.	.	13	TGTGCCAGCAGCTTAAGTGGAGGGGAGGGCTACACCTTC	CASSLSGGEGYTF
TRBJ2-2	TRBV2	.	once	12	TGTGCCAGCAGGCCCGGGGCCGGGGAGCTGTTTTTT	CASRPGAGELFF
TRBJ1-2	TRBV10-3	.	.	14	TGTGCCATCAGTGGGGTAGGTAGCGACTATGGCTACACCTTC	CAISGVGSDYGYTF
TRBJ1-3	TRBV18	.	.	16	TGTGCCAGCTCACACGACACAGCCCCAGCTGGAAACACCATATATTTT	CASSHDTAPAGNTIYF
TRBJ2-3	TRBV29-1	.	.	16	TGCAGCGTTGCTAGGCTAGCTGACGTGGGCACAGATACGCAGTATTTT	CSVARLADVGTDTQYF
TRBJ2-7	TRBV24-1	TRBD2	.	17	TGTGCCACCAGTGACTCGGGACTAGCGGGAGGACTCTACGAGCAGTACTTC	CATSDSGLAGGLYEQYF
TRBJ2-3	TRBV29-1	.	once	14	TGCAGCGTTGAAGATCCACAGGGGAGGGATACGCAGTATTTT	CSVEDPQGRDTQYF
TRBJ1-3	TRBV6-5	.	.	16	TGTGCCAGCAGTTACCAGAGGGAATACTCTGGAAACACCATATATTTT	CASSYQREYSGNTIYF
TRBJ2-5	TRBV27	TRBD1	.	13	TGTGCCAGCAGTTGGGGGACAGCGGAGACCCAGTACTTC	CASSWGTAETQYF
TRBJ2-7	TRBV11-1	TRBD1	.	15	TGTGCCAGCAGCTTAGCTGGGACAGGGGTCTCCGAGCAGTACTTC	CASSLAGTGVSEQYF
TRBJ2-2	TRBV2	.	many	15	TGTGCCAGCTTAGGTCCGGCCCGAGGCACCGGGGAGCTGTTTTTT	CASLGPARGTGELFF
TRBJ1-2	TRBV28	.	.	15	TGTGCCAGCAGTCCCTGGGGAACAGGGACCCTCGGCTACACCTTC	CASSPWGTGTLGYTF
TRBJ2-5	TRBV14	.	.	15	TGTGCCAGCAGCTATCTTCCGGGAGAGCAAGAGACCCAGTACTTC	CASSYLPGEQETQYF
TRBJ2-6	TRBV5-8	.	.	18	TGTGCCAGCGGACCGCCTCGGGGGAGCGGAACTGGGGCCAACGTCCTGACTTTC	CASGPPRGSGTGANVLTF
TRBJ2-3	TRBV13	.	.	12	TGTGCCAGCAGCCCAAATAGCGGTGAACAGTATTTT	CASSPNSGEQYF
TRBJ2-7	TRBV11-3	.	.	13	TGTGCCAGCAGCTTCGGCAGGTCCTACGAGCAGTACTTC	CASSFGRSYEQYF
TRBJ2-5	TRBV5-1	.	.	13	TGCGCCAGCAGCGTGGGACATTCAGAGACCCAGTACTTC	CASSVGHSETQYF
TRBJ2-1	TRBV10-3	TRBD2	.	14	TGTGCCATCAACCCGGGACTAGCGTACAATGAGCAGTTCTTC	CAINPGLAYNEQFF
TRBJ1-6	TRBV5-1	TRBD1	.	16	TGCGCCAGCAGCGACCTGACAGGGGGCGCGAATTCACCCCTCCACTTT	CASSDLTGGANSPLHF